This entry concerns a single T cell receptor (beta chain). This entry is derived from a study of T cell responses to AZD1222 COVID-19 vaccine. CDR3 length: 14 amino acids. The germline CDR1 and CDR2 sequences are MNHEY and SMNVEV (reference sequence). The ends lost 6 bases at V and 5 bases at J; junction bases unmatched: 5. Some second doses came at about 4 weeks and others at about 12 weeks; these were pooled. The assay was immunoSEQ multiplex PCR, and TCRdb's table has in-frame clones only and misses some. The data contain around 190,000 clones, about 90% of them singletons. The material sequenced was peripheral blood, taken 28 days after the second AZD1222 dose. The genes are TRBV27 and TRBJ2-3; TRBD1 agrees at 10 bases. The receptor was isolated from an adult who received the AZD1222 COVID-19 vaccine. Written as DNA, the CDR3 is TGTGCCAGCAGGGACAGGGGGGGGATAGATACGCAGTATTTT. Its protein product is CASRDRGGIDTQYF.